The clone carrying this T cell receptor (beta chain) was found many times. It was patients with CD8+CD57+ cell expansion by flow cytometry who were chosen for sequencing. The study profiled TCR beta VDJ and CDR3 using genomic DNA as template. MiXCR was run by TCRdb on the reads, yielding one entry per CDR3 protein. The sample lists about 190,000 distinct CDR3 sequences, roughly half occurring once. The data originate from a study of CD8+CD57+ T cells in acquired aplastic anemia. Germline V gene data show CDR1 as MNHEY and CDR2 as SVGEGT. V dropped 2 bases and J dropped 10 bases, with 6 bases sitting between them. The CDR3 sequence is 11 residues long.

V gene TRBV6-2 or TRBV6-3 combines with J gene TRBJ2-1; D gene uncertain. The receptor comes from a human donor with aplastic anemia. The sequenced sample was sorted CD4+, CD8+, or CD8+CD57+ T cells (not recorded which) from PBMCs. CDR3 sequence (DNA): TGTGCCAGCAGTTACCTGGCGGAGCAGTTCTTC. Protein: CASSYLAEQFF.